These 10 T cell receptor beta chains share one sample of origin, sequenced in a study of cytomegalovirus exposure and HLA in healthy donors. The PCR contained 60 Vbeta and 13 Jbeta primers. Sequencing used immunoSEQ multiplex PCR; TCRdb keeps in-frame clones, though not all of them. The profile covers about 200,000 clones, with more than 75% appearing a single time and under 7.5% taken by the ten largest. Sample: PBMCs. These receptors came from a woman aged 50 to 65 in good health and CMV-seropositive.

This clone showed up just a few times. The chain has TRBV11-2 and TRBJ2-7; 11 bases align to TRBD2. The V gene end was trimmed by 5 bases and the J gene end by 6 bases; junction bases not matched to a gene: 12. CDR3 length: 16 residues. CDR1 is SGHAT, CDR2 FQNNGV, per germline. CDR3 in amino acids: CASSPTVLAGVSEQYF. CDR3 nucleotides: TGTGCCAGCAGCCCAACGGTACTAGCGGGAGTCTCCGAGCAGTACTTC.

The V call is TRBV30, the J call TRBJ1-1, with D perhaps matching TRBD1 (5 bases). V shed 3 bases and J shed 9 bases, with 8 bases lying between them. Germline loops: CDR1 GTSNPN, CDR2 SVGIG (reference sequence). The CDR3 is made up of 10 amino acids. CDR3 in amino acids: CAWRGRKAFF. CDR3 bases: TGTGCCTGGAGGGGGCGGAAAGCTTTCTTT. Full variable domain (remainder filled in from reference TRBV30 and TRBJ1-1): SQTIHQWPATLVQPVGSPLSLECTVEGTSNPNLYWYRQAAGRGLQLLFYSVGIGQISSEVPQNLSASRPQDRQFILSSKKLLLSDSGFYLCAWRGRKAFFGQGTRLTVV.

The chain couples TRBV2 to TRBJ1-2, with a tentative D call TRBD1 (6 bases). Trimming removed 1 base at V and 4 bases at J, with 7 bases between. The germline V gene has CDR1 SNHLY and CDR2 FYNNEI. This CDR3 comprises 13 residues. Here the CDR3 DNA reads TGTGCCAGCAGTGAAGGGGGGCCCTATGGCTACACCTTC. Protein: CASSEGGPYGYTF.

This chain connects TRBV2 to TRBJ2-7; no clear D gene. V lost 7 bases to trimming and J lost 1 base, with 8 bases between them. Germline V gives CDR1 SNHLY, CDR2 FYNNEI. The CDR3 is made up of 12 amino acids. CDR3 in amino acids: CASKYGSYEQYF. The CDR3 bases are TGTGCCAGCAAGTACGGGTCCTACGAGCAGTACTTC.

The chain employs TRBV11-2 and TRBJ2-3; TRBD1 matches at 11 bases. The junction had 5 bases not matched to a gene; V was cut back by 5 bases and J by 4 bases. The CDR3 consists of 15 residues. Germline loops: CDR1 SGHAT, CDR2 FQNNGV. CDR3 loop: CASSVGTGGPDTQYF. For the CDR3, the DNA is TGTGCCAGCAGCGTAGGGACAGGGGGACCAGATACGCAGTATTTT.

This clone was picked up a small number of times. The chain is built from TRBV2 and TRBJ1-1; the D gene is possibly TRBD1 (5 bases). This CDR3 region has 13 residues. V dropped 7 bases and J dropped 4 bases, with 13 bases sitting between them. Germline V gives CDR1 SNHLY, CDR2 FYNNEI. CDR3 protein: CASNKDISTEAFF. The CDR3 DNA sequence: TGTGCCAGCAACAAGGACATAAGCACTGAAGCTTTCTTT. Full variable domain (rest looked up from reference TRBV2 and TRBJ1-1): EPEVTQTPSHQVTQMGQEVILRCVPISNHLYFYWYRQILGQKVEFLVSFYNNEISEKSEIFDDQFSVERPDGSNFTLKIRSTKLEDSAMYFCASNKDISTEAFFGQGTRLTVV.

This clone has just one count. The CDR3 loop reads CASSVAHVGLGADEQFF. CDR3 DNA: TGTGCCAGCAGCGTAGCTCACGTGGGATTGGGAGCTGATGAGCAGTTCTTC. V usage is TRBV9 and J usage is TRBJ2-1, with a weak D call TRBD2 (5 bases). Trimming shortened V by 0 bases and J by 8 bases, and 21 bases separated the two germline ends. Looked up from germline, CDR1 is SGDLS and CDR2 is YYNGEE. The CDR3 sequence is 17 residues long.

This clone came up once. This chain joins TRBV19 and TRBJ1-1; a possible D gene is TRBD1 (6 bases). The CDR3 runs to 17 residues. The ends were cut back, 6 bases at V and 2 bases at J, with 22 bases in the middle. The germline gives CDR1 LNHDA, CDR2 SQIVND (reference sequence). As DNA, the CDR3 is TGTGCCAGTAGACCACAGGGTAGGTTTAAGAGTAACACTGAAGCTTTCTTT. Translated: CASRPQGRFKSNTEAFF. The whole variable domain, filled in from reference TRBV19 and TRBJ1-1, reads DGGITQSPKYLFRKEGQNVTLSCEQNLNHDAMYWYRQDPGQGLRLIYYSQIVNDFQKGDIAEGYSVSREKKESFPLTVTSAQKNPTAFYLCASRPQGRFKSNTEAFFGQGTRLTVV.

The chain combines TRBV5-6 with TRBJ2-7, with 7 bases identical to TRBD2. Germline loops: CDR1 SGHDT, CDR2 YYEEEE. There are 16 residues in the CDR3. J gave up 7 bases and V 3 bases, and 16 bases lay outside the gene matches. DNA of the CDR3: TGTGCCAGCAGCTCTGGGACGTACGGGGACTATATGGAGCAGTACTTC. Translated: CASSSGTYGDYMEQYF. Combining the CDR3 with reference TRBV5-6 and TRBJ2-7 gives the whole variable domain DAGVTQSPTHLIKTRGQQVTLRCSPKSGHDTVSWYQQALGQGPQFIFQYYEEEERQRGNFPDRFSGHQFPNYSSELNVNALLLGDSALYLCASSSGTYGDYMEQYFGPGTRLTVT.

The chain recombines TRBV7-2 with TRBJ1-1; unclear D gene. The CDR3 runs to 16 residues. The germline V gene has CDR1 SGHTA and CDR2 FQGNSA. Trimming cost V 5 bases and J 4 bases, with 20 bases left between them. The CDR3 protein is CASSRMTDRRGTEAFF. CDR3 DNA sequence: TGTGCCAGCAGCCGGATGACTGATCGCCGGGGCACTGAAGCTTTCTTT.